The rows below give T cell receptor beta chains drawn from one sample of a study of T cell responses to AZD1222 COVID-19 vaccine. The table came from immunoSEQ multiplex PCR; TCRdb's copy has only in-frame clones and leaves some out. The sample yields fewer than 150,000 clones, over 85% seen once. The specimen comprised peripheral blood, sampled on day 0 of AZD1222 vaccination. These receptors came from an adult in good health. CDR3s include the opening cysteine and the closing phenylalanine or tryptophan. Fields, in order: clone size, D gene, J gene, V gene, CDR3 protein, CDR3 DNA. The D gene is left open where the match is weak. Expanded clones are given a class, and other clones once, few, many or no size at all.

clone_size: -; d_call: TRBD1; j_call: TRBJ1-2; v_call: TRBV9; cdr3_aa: CASSVENRGPANYGYTF; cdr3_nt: TGTGCCAGCAGCGTAGAGAACAGGGGGCCGGCTAACTATGGCTACACCTTC
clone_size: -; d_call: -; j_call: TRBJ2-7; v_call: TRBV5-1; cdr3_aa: CASSPRTGYYEQYF; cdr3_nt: TGCGCCAGCAGCCCACGGACCGGCTACTACGAGCAGTACTTC
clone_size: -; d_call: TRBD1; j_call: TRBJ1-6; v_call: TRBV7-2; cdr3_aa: CASSLRLRQGVYNSPLHF; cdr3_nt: TGTGCCAGCAGCCTACGCCTGCGACAGGGGGTGTATAATTCACCCCTCCACTTT
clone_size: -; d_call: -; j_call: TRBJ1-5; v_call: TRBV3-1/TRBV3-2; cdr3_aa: CASSHLNQPQHF; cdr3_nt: TGTGCCAGCAGCCACCTCAATCAGCCCCAGCATTTT
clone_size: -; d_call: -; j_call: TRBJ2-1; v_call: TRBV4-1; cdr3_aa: CASSQGESPYNEQFF; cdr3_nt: TGCGCCAGCAGCCAGGGGGAGTCCCCCTACAATGAGCAGTTCTTC
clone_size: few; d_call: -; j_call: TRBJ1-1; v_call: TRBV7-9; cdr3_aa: CASSTTGRGGFF; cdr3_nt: TGTGCCAGCAGCACCACAGGGAGGGGAGGTTTCTTT
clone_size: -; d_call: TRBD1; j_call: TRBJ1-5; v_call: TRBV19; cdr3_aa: CASSIGDRGTSQHF; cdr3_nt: TGTGCCAGTAGTATTGGGGACAGGGGTACGTCCCAGCATTTT
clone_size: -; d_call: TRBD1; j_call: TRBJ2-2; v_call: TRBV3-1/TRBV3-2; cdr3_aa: CASSQAGTATGELFF; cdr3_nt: TGTGCCAGCAGCCAAGCCGGGACAGCGACCGGGGAGCTGTTTTTT
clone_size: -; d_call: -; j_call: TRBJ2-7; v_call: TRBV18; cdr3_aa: CASSKAGTTEQYF; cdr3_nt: TGTGCCAGCTCAAAAGCCGGGACAACCGAGCAGTACTTC
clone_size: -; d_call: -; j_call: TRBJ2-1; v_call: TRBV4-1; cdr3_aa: CASSQAVARSSYNEQFF; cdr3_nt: TGCGCCAGCAGCCAAGCCGTGGCGCGAAGCTCCTACAATGAGCAGTTCTTC
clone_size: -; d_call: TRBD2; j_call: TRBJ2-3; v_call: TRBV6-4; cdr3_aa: CASSDRTLAGGLDTQYF; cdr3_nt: TGTGCCAGCAGTGACCGGACGCTAGCGGGGGGTTTGGATACGCAGTATTTT
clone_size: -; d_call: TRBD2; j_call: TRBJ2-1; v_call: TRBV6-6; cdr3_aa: CASRTGGPRNEQFF; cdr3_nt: TGTGCCAGCCGCACGGGGGGGCCTAGGAATGAGCAGTTCTTC
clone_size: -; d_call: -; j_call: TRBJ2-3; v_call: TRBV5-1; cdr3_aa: CASSLSASTDTQYF; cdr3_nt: TGCGCCAGCAGCTTATCAGCCAGCACAGATACGCAGTATTTT
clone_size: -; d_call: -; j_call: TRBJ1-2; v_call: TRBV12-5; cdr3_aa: CASGRPTEATNYGYTF; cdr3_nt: TGTGCTAGTGGCCGTCCGACGGAGGCCACTAACTATGGCTACACCTTC
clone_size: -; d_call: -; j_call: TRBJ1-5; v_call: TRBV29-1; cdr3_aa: CSVGGQGYEPQHF; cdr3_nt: TGCAGCGTTGGGGGTCAGGGATACGAGCCCCAGCATTTT
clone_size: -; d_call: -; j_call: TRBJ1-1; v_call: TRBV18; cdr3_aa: CASSPGLWNTEAFF; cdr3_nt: TGTGCCAGCTCCCCTGGTTTGTGGAACACTGAAGCTTTCTTT
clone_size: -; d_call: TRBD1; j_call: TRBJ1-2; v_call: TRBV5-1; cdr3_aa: CASSLVGQGHGYTF; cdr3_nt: TGCGCCAGCAGCTTGGTGGGACAGGGTCATGGCTACACCTTC
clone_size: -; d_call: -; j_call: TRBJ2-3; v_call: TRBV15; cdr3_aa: CATSRGLGGGTSSTDTQYF; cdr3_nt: TGTGCCACCAGCAGAGGATTGGGAGGAGGGACTTCTAGCACAGATACGCAGTATTTT
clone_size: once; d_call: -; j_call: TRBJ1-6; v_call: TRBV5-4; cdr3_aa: CASSADRSNSPLHF; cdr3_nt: TGTGCCAGCAGCGCAGACAGGAGCAATTCACCCCTCCACTTT
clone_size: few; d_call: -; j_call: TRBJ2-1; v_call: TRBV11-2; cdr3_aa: CASSYGGGNEQFF; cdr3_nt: TGTGCCAGCAGCTACGGAGGGGGGAATGAGCAGTTCTTC
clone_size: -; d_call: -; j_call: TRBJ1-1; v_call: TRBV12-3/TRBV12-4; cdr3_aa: CASSLGQVTEAFF; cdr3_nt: TGTGCCAGCAGCCTGGGCCAGGTTACTGAAGCTTTCTTT
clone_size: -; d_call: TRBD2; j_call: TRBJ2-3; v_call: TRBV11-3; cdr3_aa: CASSLGLAGGTDTQYF; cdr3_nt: TGTGCCAGCAGCTTGGGACTAGCGGGTGGCACAGATACGCAGTATTTT
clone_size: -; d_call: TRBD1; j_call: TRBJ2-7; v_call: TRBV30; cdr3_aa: CAWSRGPYEQYF; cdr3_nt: TGTGCCTGGAGCAGGGGGCCTTACGAGCAGTACTTC
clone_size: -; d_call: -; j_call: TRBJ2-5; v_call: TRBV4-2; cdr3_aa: CASSSTGLASHF; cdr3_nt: TGTGCCAGCAGCTCCACCGGCTTAGCGTCCCACTTC
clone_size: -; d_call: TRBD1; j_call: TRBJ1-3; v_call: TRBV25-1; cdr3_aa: CASSAGDSPGTGNTIYF; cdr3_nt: TGTGCCAGCAGTGCGGGGGACAGCCCTGGGACTGGAAACACCATATATTTT
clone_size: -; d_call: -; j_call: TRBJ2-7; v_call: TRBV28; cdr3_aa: CASSLAPDSQYF; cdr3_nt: TGTGCCAGCAGTTTGGCCCCGGACTCGCAGTACTTC
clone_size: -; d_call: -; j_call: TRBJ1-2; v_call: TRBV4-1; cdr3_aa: CASSQDWGRTEYNGYTF; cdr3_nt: TGCGCCAGCAGCCAAGATTGGGGTCGAACGGAATATAATGGCTACACCTTC
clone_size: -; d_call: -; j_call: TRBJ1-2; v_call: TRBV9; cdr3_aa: CASGWNYGYTF; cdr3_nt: TGTGCCAGCGGGTGGAACTATGGCTACACCTTC
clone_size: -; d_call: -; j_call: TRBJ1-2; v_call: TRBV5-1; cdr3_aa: CASSTGGDGYTF; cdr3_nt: TGCGCCAGCAGTACCGGGGGTGATGGCTACACCTTC
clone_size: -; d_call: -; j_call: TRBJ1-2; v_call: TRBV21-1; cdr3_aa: CASSKSRDTSLNYGYTF; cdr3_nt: TGTGCCAGCAGCAAATCCCGGGACACCTCGCTTAACTATGGCTACACCTTC
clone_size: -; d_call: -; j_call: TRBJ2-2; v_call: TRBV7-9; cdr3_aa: CASSLVSGGNTGELFF; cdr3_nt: TGTGCCAGCAGCTTAGTTTCGGGCGGGAACACCGGGGAGCTGTTTTTT
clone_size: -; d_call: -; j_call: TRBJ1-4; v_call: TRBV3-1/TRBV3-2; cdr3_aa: CASSQAIGAITNEKLFF; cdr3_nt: TGTGCCAGCAGCCAAGCTATAGGAGCAATAACTAATGAAAAACTGTTTTTT
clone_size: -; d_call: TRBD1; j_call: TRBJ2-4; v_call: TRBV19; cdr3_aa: CASSIGTGKNIQYF; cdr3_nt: TGTGCCAGTAGTATCGGGACAGGCAAAAACATTCAGTACTTC
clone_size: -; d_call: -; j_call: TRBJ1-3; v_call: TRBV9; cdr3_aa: CASSVRWGNTIYF; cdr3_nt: TGTGCCAGCAGCGTCAGATGGGGAAACACCATATATTTT
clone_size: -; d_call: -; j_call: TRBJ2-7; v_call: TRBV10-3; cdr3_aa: CATIDTTLGFYEQYF; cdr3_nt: TGTGCCACTATAGACACGACCCTGGGGTTCTACGAGCAGTACTTC
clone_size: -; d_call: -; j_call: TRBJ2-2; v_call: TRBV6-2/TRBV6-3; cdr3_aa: CASSLTYANTGELFF; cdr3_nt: TGTGCCAGCAGTCTTACTTACGCGAACACCGGGGAGCTGTTTTTT
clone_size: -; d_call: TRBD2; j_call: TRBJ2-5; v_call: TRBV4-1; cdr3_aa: CASSHGGDQETQYF; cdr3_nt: TGCGCCAGCAGCCACGGGGGGGACCAAGAGACCCAGTACTTC
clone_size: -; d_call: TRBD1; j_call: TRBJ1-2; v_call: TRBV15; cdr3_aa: CATREQGDYGYTF; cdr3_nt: TGTGCCACCAGGGAACAGGGGGACTATGGCTACACCTTC
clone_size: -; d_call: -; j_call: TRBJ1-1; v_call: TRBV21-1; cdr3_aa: CASPPGGTEAFF; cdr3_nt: TGTGCCAGCCCACCAGGGGGTACTGAAGCTTTCTTT
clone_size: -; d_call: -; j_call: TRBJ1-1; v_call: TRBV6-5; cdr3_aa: CASSYSSGTPNTEAFF; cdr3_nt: TGTGCCAGCAGTTACTCCTCCGGGACGCCGAACACTGAAGCTTTCTTT
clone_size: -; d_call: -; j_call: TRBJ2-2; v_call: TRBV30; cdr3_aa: CAWSPNGELFF; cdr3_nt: TGTGCCTGGAGTCCAAACGGGGAGCTGTTTTTT
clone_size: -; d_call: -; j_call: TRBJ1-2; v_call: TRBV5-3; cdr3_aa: CARSLGGRGYTF; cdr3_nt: TGTGCCAGAAGCTTGGGGGGGAGAGGCTACACCTTC
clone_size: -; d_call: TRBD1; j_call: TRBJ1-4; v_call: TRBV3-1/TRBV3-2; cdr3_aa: CASSHGQGARKLFF; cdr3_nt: TGTGCCAGCAGCCACGGACAGGGGGCCAGAAAACTGTTTTTT
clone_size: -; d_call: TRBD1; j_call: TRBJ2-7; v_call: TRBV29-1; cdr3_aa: CSASRGTDTYEQYF; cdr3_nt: TGCAGCGCCTCAAGAGGGACAGACACCTACGAGCAGTACTTC
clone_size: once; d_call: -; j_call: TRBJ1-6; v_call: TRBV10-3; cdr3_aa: CAISESERAYNSPLHF; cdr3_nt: TGTGCCATCAGTGAGTCGGAGAGGGCCTATAATTCACCCCTCCACTTT
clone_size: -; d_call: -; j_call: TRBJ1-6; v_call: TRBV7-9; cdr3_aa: CASSLGWGYLNGSLHF; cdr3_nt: TGTGCCAGCAGCTTAGGGTGGGGGTACTTGAATGGATCCCTCCACTTT
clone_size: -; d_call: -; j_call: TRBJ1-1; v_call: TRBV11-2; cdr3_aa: CASSLREPGEAFF; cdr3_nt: TGTGCCAGCAGCTTGCGAGAGCCCGGGGAAGCTTTCTTT
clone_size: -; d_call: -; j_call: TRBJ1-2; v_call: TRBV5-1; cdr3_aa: CASSLGAGPSFRDTF; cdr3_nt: TGCGCCAGCAGCTTGGGAGCAGGGCCATCTTTTAGGGACACCTTC
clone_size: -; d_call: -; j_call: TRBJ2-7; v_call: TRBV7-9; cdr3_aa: CASSLAGELNEQYF; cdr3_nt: TGTGCCAGCAGCTTAGCGGGGGAATTGAACGAGCAGTACTTC
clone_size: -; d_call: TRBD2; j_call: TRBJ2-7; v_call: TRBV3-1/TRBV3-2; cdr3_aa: CASSQQPSGGVYEQYF; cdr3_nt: TGTGCCAGCAGCCAACAGCCTAGCGGGGGGGTCTACGAGCAGTACTTC
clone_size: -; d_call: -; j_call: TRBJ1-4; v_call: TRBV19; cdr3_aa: CASTPHQDRNEKLFF; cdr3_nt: TGTGCCAGTACCCCACATCAGGACAGAAATGAAAAACTGTTTTTT